The following is a TCR beta chain sequence with its context. Its matching antigen is unknown. This entry belongs to a study of monozygotic twins with inflammatory bowel disease. The CDR3 has 15 residues. From germline, CDR1 is SGHTA and CDR2 FQGNSA. Used for each TCR library was roughly 3,500 ng of total RNA. TCRdb reprocessed the 5' RACE reads, with one entry per CDR3 protein and no DNA. The sample's table shows 160,000 or so distinct CDR3 sequences. Regarding the study as a whole: The existence of one strong signal or clonotype linked to IBD lacked support. Especially where disease activity was present, IBD patients had fewer clonotypes in common with others than healthy twins did. IBD patients had lower TCRbeta diversity (inverse Simpson) than healthy co-twins.

The clonotype was recovered from a human donor with ulcerative colitis or Crohn's disease, or a healthy co-twin of an affected twin (not recorded which). Sequencing was performed on blood. The rearrangement links TRBV7-2 to TRBJ1-2; TCRdb lists TRBD1, though no DNA is available to test this call. Here the CDR3 reads CASSLDRSRNYGYTF.